The rows below give T cell receptor beta chains drawn from one sample of a study of CD4 T cells in relation to SARS-CoV-2 and coronaviruses. The method was immunoSEQ multiplex PCR; TCRdb's version includes in-frame clones alone and lacks a portion of them. The table records about 20,000 clones, roughly 70% of them present only once. Their antigens remain unidentified. Sequences were obtained from CD4+ T cells from PBMCs, cultured in vitro. These receptors originate from a human donor in good health. The conserved cysteine and the conserved F or W are not part of the CDR3 here. Fields, in order: J gene, V gene, CDR3 protein.

J gene: TRBJ1-2
V gene: TRBV19
CDR3 protein: ASSIPGMYGYT

J gene: TRBJ1-2
V gene: TRBV18
CDR3 protein: ASSKDREDYT

J gene: TRBJ2-2
V gene: TRBV5-1
CDR3 protein: ASSLRKGPNTGELF

J gene: TRBJ2-1
V gene: TRBV2
CDR3 protein: ASGDGGTHEQF

J gene: TRBJ1-6
V gene: TRBV10-2
CDR3 protein: ASSEGTGLSPLH

J gene: TRBJ1-5
V gene: TRBV2
CDR3 protein: ASRDIDRGNQPQH

J gene: TRBJ1-6
V gene: TRBV10-2
CDR3 protein: ASSELGYSYNSPLH

J gene: TRBJ1-3
V gene: TRBV5-1
CDR3 protein: ASSLAGGVTGNTIY

J gene: TRBJ2-5
V gene: TRBV5-1
CDR3 protein: ASSLWGTSGNQETQY

J gene: TRBJ1-5
V gene: TRBV6-2/TRBV6-3
CDR3 protein: ASSPRQGDQPQH

J gene: TRBJ2-2
V gene: TRBV11-2
CDR3 protein: AGRPGQNTGELF

J gene: TRBJ1-5
V gene: TRBV12-3/TRBV12-4
CDR3 protein: ASRRTGLQPQH

J gene: TRBJ1-1
V gene: TRBV5-1
CDR3 protein: ASSFGQGAGGTEAF

J gene: TRBJ2-3
V gene: TRBV10-2
CDR3 protein: ASSVSREPTDTQY

J gene: TRBJ1-5
V gene: TRBV6-5
CDR3 protein: ASKTGSNQPQH

J gene: TRBJ2-7
V gene: TRBV12-3/TRBV12-4
CDR3 protein: ASSFKEWDEQY

J gene: TRBJ1-1
V gene: TRBV30
CDR3 protein: AWSTSEYNTEAF

J gene: TRBJ2-5
V gene: TRBV6-5
CDR3 protein: ASSWDRGAETQY

J gene: TRBJ1-5
V gene: TRBV7-2
CDR3 protein: ASSSTGGVLPQH

J gene: TRBJ2-1
V gene: TRBV7-2
CDR3 protein: ASSRRVGLPTVDEQF

J gene: TRBJ1-1
V gene: TRBV6-2/TRBV6-3
CDR3 protein: ASTPEPGANTEAF

J gene: TRBJ2-3
V gene: TRBV19
CDR3 protein: ASSSTTSTDTQY

J gene: TRBJ1-2
V gene: TRBV19
CDR3 protein: ASSYRQGSLNYGYT

J gene: TRBJ2-3
V gene: TRBV7-3
CDR3 protein: ASSSPGGSSDTQY